Given below is one TCR beta chain in context. The antigen it binds to is not known. No base quality information exists; no much larger clone differs at one position. This record belongs to a study of patients and donors after allogeneic stem cell transplantation (dated by TCRdb to 2020 to 2022). According to the germline V gene, CDR1 reads SGHVS and CDR2 reads FNYEAQ. From the cysteine up to the phenylalanine, the CDR3 has a length of 15 residues. Left in the record is the CDR3 DNA by itself, 45 bases read in frame from the first base. V is cut back by 3 bases and J by 6 bases, with 9 bases in the junction unmatched. The library was obtained by RT-PCR. The data were produced on a NextSeq 550. The public sequencing data were trimmed at Q25 with fastp and processed into clonotypes with MiXCR by TCRdb, which kept only in-frame beta chains. When rows share a CDR3 protein, they turn into one entry using the most common DNA and genes. The sample table contains over 150,000 distinct CDR3 sequences; only one count was recorded for roughly 40% of them. About 35% of the sample rests with the top ten.

This receptor was taken from a human donor who was either an allogeneic HSCT recipient or a stem cell or donor lymphocyte infusion donor (not recorded which). It is not recorded whose cells these are; they may come from a transplant donor. Sequenced material: blood, either unsorted or a sorted T cell fraction (not recorded which). The rearrangement joined TRBV7-6 to TRBJ2-5; 8 central nucleotides agree with TRBD1. The DNA reads as follows: TGTGCCAGCAGCTTTTATGCAGGGGGCGGACAGACCCAGTACTTC. This translates into CASSFYAGGGQTQYF.